This passage covers 20 T cell receptor beta chains from one sample sequenced in a study of neoadjuvant nivolumab and ipilimumab in lung cancer. Some clones are missing from TCRdb's copy, which holds only in-frame ones; the method was immunoSEQ multiplex PCR. This sample yields tens of thousands of clones, of which 65% to 85% are seen a single time; 6% to 7% belongs to the top ten. The material was peripheral blood, obtained before neoadjuvant nivolumab, alone or with ipilimumab. Every receptor here comes from an adult with non-small cell lung cancer.

In its sample, this clone was seen once. V and J are TRBV5-1 and TRBJ1-4; D is undetermined. Trimming shortened V by 0 bases and J by 7 bases, and 16 bases separated the two germline ends. Germline CDR1 is SGHRS and CDR2 is YFSETQ. The CDR3 loop spans 16 amino acids. CDR3 coding DNA: TGCGCCAGCAGCTTGGCTCTAGGAGGCGCTGGTGAAAAACTGTTTTTT. It codes for CASSLALGGAGEKLFF.

The genes are TRBV27 and TRBJ1-5; D uncertain. This CDR3 comprises 13 residues. CDR1 MNHEY and CDR2 SMNVEV come from the germline V gene (reference sequence). The V gene lost 3 bases and the J gene lost 9 bases, with 12 bases spanning the gap. Written as DNA, the CDR3 is TGTGCCAGCAGTTTCGGGTCACGGGGGCCCCAGCATTTT. Translating it yields CASSFGSRGPQHF.

The rearrangement uses TRBV20-1 and TRBJ1-5; D gene unclear. Germline CDR1 DFQATT, CDR2 SNEGSKA (reference sequence). V gave up 3 bases and J gave up 4 bases, with 4 bases separating them. This CDR3 is built from 11 residues. As DNA, the CDR3 is TGCAGTGCTAGGGGTAATCAGCCCCAGCATTTT. Its protein product is CSARGNQPQHF.

This chain uses TRBV19 with TRBJ1-2, with D possibly matching TRBD1 (5 bases). Trimming took 8 bases from V and 4 from J, leaving 17 bases between them. Germline CDR1 LNHDA, CDR2 SQIVND (reference sequence). The CDR3 has 14 amino acids. In nucleotides, the CDR3 is TGTGCCAGTGTCGGTGGAGGGGATAGCTATGGCTACACCTTC. This codes for CASVGGGDSYGYTF.

The V call is TRBV2, the J call TRBJ1-6; D is possibly TRBD1 (5 bases). The V end was cut by 7 bases, the J end by 6 bases, with 16 bases between. The germline CDR1 and CDR2 sequences are SNHLY and FYNNEI. The CDR3 contains 15 residues. CDR3 in DNA: TGTGCCAGCACTTTTGACGGCGGGGGTAATTCACCCCTCCACTTT. Protein sequence: CASTFDGGGNSPLHF.

V gene TRBV7-9 combines with J gene TRBJ2-5; D unclear. The V gene lost 1 base and the J gene lost 4 bases, with 10 bases spanning the gap. Per germline, CDR1 SEHNR and CDR2 FQNEAQ (reference sequence). This CDR3 is built from 14 residues. CDR3 sequence (DNA): TGTGCCAGCAGCTTAGACGTTTCACTAGAGACCCAGTACTTC. Its translation: CASSLDVSLETQYF.

This clone appeared a few times. The rearrangement links TRBV6-5 to TRBJ1-4, with unresolved D. There are 14 residues in the CDR3. The germline V gene has CDR1 MNHEY and CDR2 SVGAGI. V lost 2 bases and J lost 1, with 5 bases in between. The CDR3, as DNA: TGTGCCAGCAGTTACCACGGAACTAATGAAAAACTGTTTTTT. This translates into CASSYHGTNEKLFF.

V is TRBV7-2 and J is TRBJ2-4; no definite D call. The length of the CDR3 is 16 residues. Germline lookup yields CDR1 SGHTA and CDR2 FQGNSA. With 5 bases removed from V and 3 bases from J, the gap between germline ends came to 17 bases. CDR3 residues: CASSVTLVGYKNIQYF. Here the CDR3 DNA reads TGTGCCAGCAGCGTAACCCTGGTCGGGTACAAAAACATTCAGTACTTC.

This sequence joins TRBV29-1 and TRBJ2-3, with 12 bases matching TRBD1. The V gene's germline CDR1 is SQVTM and CDR2 ANQGSEA. With V trimmed by 6 bases and J by 5 bases, 12 bases remained unmatched. The CDR3 runs 16 residues. In DNA, the CDR3 is TGCAGCGTGAAGACCCCGGGACAGGGGGCTTTAGATACGCAGTATTTT. Its translation is CSVKTPGQGALDTQYF.

This chain uses TRBV7-9 with TRBJ2-2; D is uncertain. The V end was cut by 5 bases, the J end by 5 bases, with 9 bases between. Germline lookup yields CDR1 SEHNR and CDR2 FQNEAQ (reference sequence). This CDR3 contains 13 residues. CDR3 DNA sequence: TGTGCCAGCAGCCTACTAATGACCGGGGAGCTGTTTTTT. Translated, it gives CASSLLMTGELFF.

V is TRBV4-1 and J is TRBJ1-3; D not certain. This CDR3 has 15 amino acids. Trimming left V 5 bases short and J 4 bases short, with 15 bases between. The germline V gene encodes CDR1 MGHRA and CDR2 YSYEKL. CDR3 in amino acids: CASSSTVNDGNTIYF. The CDR3 coding sequence is TGCGCCAGCAGCAGTACGGTAAATGACGGAAACACCATATATTTT.

The chain couples TRBV19 to TRBJ1-2; D gene ambiguous. Germline lookup yields CDR1 LNHDA and CDR2 SQIVND (reference sequence). With 7 bases removed from V and 2 bases from J, the gap between germline ends came to 17 bases. CDR3 length: 15 residues. The CDR3 DNA reads TGTGCCAGTAAGGGCGGAGGATCTTACAACTATGGCTACACCTTC. Translation gives CASKGGGSYNYGYTF.

This chain uses TRBV7-5 with TRBJ2-3; the table's D call of TRBD2 was not tested on the DNA. TRBV7-5 is flagged as a pseudogene. The CDR3 consists of 20 residues. CDR3 protein: CVRRLTGSGGPKKNTDTQYF. DNA of the CDR3: TGTGTCAGAAGACTAACGGGTAGCGGGGGGCCGAAAAAGAACACAGATACGCAGTATTTT.

This clone is judged medium-sized. The chain uses TRBV9 and TRBJ1-6; D remains ambiguous. The CDR3 loop spans 11 amino acids. V was shortened by 7 bases and J by 7 bases, with 6 bases between the two germline ends. The V gene's germline CDR1 is SGDLS and CDR2 YYNGEE. The CDR3, as DNA: TGTGCCAGCGGGTCCAATTCACCCCTCCACTTT. As protein: CASGSNSPLHF.

The genes are TRBV25-1 and TRBJ2-5; TRBD2 is a possible D gene (6 bases). This CDR3 comprises 15 residues. V lost 7 bases and J 5 bases, leaving 20 bases between the germline ends. Germline CDR1 and CDR2: MGHDK and SYGVNS. CDR3 amino acids: CASKPRWAGSETQYF. CDR3 sequence (DNA): TGTGCCAGCAAACCGCGCTGGGCGGGATCCGAGACCCAGTACTTC.

The rearrangement uses TRBV15 and TRBJ2-5; no firm D call. The CDR3 covers 14 residues. V lost 0 bases and J lost 5, with 10 bases in between. Per germline, CDR1 LNHNV and CDR2 YYDKDF (reference sequence). In DNA form, the CDR3 reads TGTGCCACCAGCAGAGATGTAGGGATGGAGACCCAGTACTTC. Residues: CATSRDVGMETQYF.

The chain employs TRBV29-1 and TRBJ1-3; maybe TRBD1 (5 bases). V was pared by 4 bases and J by 4 bases, with 11 bases between. The CDR3 length is 13 residues. From germline, CDR1 is SQVTM and CDR2 ANQGSEA. The CDR3 DNA sequence: TGCAGCGTTGGTGAGACAGCGGGAAACACCATATATTTT. It translates to CSVGETAGNTIYF.

The genes are TRBV4-2 and TRBJ2-7; D may be TRBD1 (6 bases). Germline V gene data show CDR1 as LGHNA and CDR2 as YNFKEQ. Trimming left V 5 bases short and J 7 bases short, with 18 bases between. This CDR3 comprises 14 residues. CDR3 DNA: TGTGCCAGCAGCATGACAGGTTCTGGGCAAGAGCAGTACTTC. Translating it yields CASSMTGSGQEQYF.

V gene TRBV21-1 combines with J gene TRBJ2-6; TRBD2, the table's D call, lacks a check against the DNA. TRBV21-1 constitutes a pseudogene. The CDR3 extends over 17 amino acids. The CDR3 nucleotides read TGTGCCAGCAGCAAAGGGAATAAAAGCGCTGGGGCCAACGTCCTGACTTTC. Its translation: CASSKGNKSAGANVLTF.

This chain uses TRBV7-6 with TRBJ2-2; D could derive from TRBD1 or TRBD2 (6 bases each). The CDR3 is 15 residues long. The V end was cut by 2 bases, the J end by 2 bases, with 9 bases between. Germline V gene lookup returns CDR1 SGHVS and CDR2 FNYEAQ. The CDR3 nucleotides are TGTGCCAGCAGCTTACGGGGGCCTAACACCGGGGAGCTGTTTTTT. Protein product: CASSLRGPNTGELFF.